The source of this T cell receptor (beta chain) is a study of technical replicates of blood from several donors. CDR1 is PRHDT, CDR2 FYEKMQ, per germline (reference sequence). This CDR3 region has 16 residues. V was clipped by 4 bases and J by 4 bases; unmatched bases: 10. Produced via immunoSEQ multiplex PCR; TCRdb's table is partial and in-frame only. The repertoire consists of 80,000 to 90,000 clones, with about 95% occurring once and the leading ten covering 0.25%. This clone showed up just a few times. The sample was T cells isolated from PBMCs. The TCR originated in a human donor in good health. This chain connects TRBV13 to TRBJ1-2, with 9 nucleotides matching TRBD1. CDR3 sequence reads: CASSSRDRERAYGYTF. For the CDR3, the DNA is TGTGCCAGCAGCTCCCGGGACAGGGAACGGGCCTATGGCTACACCTTC.